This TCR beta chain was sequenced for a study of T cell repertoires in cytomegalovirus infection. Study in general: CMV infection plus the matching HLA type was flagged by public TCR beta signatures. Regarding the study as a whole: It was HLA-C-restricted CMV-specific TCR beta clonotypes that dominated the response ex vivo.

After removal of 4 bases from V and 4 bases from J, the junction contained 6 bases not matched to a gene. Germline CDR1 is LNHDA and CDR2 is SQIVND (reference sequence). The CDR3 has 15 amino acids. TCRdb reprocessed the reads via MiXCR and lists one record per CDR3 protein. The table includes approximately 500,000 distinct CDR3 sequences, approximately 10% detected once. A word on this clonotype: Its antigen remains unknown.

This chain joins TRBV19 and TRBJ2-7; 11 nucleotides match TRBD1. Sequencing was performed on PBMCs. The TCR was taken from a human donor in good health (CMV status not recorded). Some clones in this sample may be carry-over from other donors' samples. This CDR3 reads CASSTLGTGGYEQYF. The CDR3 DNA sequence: TGTGCCAGTAGTACCCTCGGGACAGGGGGTTACGAGCAGTACTTC.